The source of this T cell receptor (beta chain) is a study of cytomegalovirus exposure and HLA in healthy donors. PCR primers comprised 60 Vbeta and 13 Jbeta primers. Assay used: immunoSEQ multiplex PCR; TCRdb lists only in-frame clones, some missing. The sample table includes just over 150,000 clones. V lost 0 bases and J lost 8, with 14 bases in between. This CDR3 has 14 residues. In germline, CDR1 is SGHDN, CDR2 FVKESK. Study conclusions and caveats: In an earlier analysis, in under 700 donors, most V segments appeared productive either ~87% or ~30% of the time. Among TCR beta chains, those listed as cytomegalovirus-associated numbered over 150.

As regards this clone: The target antigen is unknown.

The chain joins TRBV14 to TRBJ2-7; a possible D gene is TRBD1 (6 bases). The sample comprised PBMCs. The TCR sequence derives from a woman in her sixties in good health and CMV-seronegative. CDR3 DNA sequence: TGTGCCAGCAGCCAAGATCTTTCCCGGGACAAGCAGTACTTC. Translating it yields CASSQDLSRDKQYF.